This TCR beta chain stems from a study of identical twins. Findings and limits, study-wide: While abundant cord blood beta clonotypes carried fewer insertions, memory repertoires showed no such pattern.

TCRdb re-analysed the 5' RACE reads in MiXCR, keeping a single row per CDR3 protein. This table has about 690,000 distinct CDR3 sequences, 21% appearing once. The V gene's germline CDR1 is SGHTA and CDR2 FQGNSA. The CDR3 is 15 residues long. V shed 5 bases, J shed 7 bases, and the junction held 8 bases outside the gene matches. This clonotype has only a few counts. Its antigen is as yet unknown. The data were also submitted as part of a second study, on T cells expressing NK-cell markers. This second report adds: Four donors likewise had their CD3+CD56-NKG2C+ fraction led by these clonotypes.

The sequenced sample was PBMCs. The chain has TRBV7-2 and TRBJ1-6, with TRBD1 matching over 7 bases. The source of this sequence is a young woman in good health. The chain's CDR3 is CASSEQTGSNSPLHF. The CDR3 DNA follows: TGTGCCAGCAGCGAGCAGACAGGGAGCAATTCACCCCTCCACTTT.